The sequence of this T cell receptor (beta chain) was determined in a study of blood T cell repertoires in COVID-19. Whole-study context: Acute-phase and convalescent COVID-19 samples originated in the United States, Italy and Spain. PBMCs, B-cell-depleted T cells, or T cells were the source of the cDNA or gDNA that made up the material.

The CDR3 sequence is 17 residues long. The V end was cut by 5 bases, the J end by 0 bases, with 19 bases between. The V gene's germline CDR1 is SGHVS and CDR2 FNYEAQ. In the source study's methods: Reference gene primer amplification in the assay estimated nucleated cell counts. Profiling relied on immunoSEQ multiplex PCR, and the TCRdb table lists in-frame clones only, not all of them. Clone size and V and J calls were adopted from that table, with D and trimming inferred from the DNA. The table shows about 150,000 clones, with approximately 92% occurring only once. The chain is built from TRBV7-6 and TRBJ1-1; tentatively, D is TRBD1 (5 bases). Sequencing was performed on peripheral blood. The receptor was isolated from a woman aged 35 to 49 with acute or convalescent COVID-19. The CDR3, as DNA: TGTGCCAGCAGCCGCGCTGTCGGGGGTCTCATGAACACTGAAGCTTTCTTT. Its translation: CASSRAVGGLMNTEAFF. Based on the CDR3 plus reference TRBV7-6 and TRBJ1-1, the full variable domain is GAGVSQSPRYKVTKRGQDVALRCDPISGHVSLYWYRQALGQGPEFLTYFNYEAQQDKSGLPNDRFSAERPEGSISTLTIQRTEQRDSAMYRCASSRAVGGLMNTEAFFGQGTRLTVV.